In its sample, the clone carrying this TCR beta chain was seen many times. The data derive from a study of Graves' ophthalmopathy and Graves' hyperthyroidism. Beta-chain TCR CDR3 regions were amplified from RNA transcripts. RT-PCR was first run with HTBI primers, then multiplex PCR in a second round. TCRdb independently ran MiXCR on the multiplex PCR reads; one entry per CDR3 protein. Here the sample spans 350,000 to 450,000 distinct CDR3 sequences, roughly 18% being singletons. The TCR originated in a woman aged 18 to 35 with Graves' ophthalmopathy. Input material: peripheral blood.

The chain's CDR3 is CASSEGEGQGNQPQHF. The CDR3 DNA is TGTGCCAGCAGTGAAGGAGAAGGACAGGGCAATCAGCCCCAGCATTTT. The V and J genes are TRBV6-1 and TRBJ1-5, with 7 bases fitting TRBD1. V dropped 1 base and J dropped 2; count of bases not matched to a gene: 5. CDR1 and CDR2 from the germline V gene are MNHNS and SASEGT. The CDR3 loop spans 16 amino acids.